The 10 T cell receptor beta chains below were found in one sample sequenced in a study of T cells in Graves' hyperthyroidism and ophthalmopathy. RNA transcripts provided the source from which TCR beta CDR3 regions were amplified. Using the HTBI primer set, a first-round RT-PCR was run on the TCR CDR3. One entry per CDR3 protein results from TCRdb running MiXCR on the multiplex PCR reads. Of over 450,000 distinct CDR3 sequences listed, about an eighth are singletons. Sequenced sample: blood. The receptors were gathered from a woman aged 18-29 years with Graves' hyperthyroidism.

This clonotype was observed many times. The chain carries TRBV2 and TRBJ2-1; D may match TRBD1 or TRBD2 (5 bases each). V lost 6 bases and J lost 0, with 21 bases in between. The CDR3 contains 18 residues. Germline lookup yields CDR1 SNHLY and CDR2 FYNNEI. The CDR3: CASSTQGEGSPSYNEQFF. In DNA form, the CDR3 reads TGTGCCAGCAGCACCCAAGGGGAAGGGAGTCCCTCCTACAATGAGCAGTTCTTC.

Ten or more counts support this clonotype. The chain joins TRBV6-2 or TRBV6-3 to TRBJ2-1; 13 nucleotides match TRBD2. V shed 2 bases and J 8 bases; nucleotides not matched to a gene: 15. This CDR3 region has 19 residues. CDR1 and CDR2 (germline): MNHEY, SVGEGT. The CDR3 nucleotides are TGTGCCAGCAGTTACCACTCGCGGAGGACTAGCGGGAGTACCGATGAGCAGTTCTTC. Translation: CASSYHSRRTSGSTDEQFF.

This clonotype was observed many times. The J gene is TRBJ2-1, the V gene TRBV7-2; no definite D call. Trimming removed 6 bases from V and 6 bases from J, with 9 bases in between. The CDR3 runs 12 residues. Germline V gene sequence: CDR1 SGHTA, CDR2 FQGNSA. The CDR3 sequence: CASRAKGNEQFF. In DNA form, the CDR3 reads TGTGCCAGCAGGGCGAAGGGCAATGAGCAGTTCTTC.

The sample holds a few counts of this clonotype. The genes are TRBV24-1 and TRBJ2-1; no reliable D call. Germline CDR1 and CDR2: KGHDR and SFDVKD. Trimming shortened V by 0 bases and J by 9 bases, and 2 bases separated the two germline ends. This CDR3 comprises 11 residues. CDR3 residues: CATSDLGEQFF. CDR3 sequence (DNA): TGTGCCACCAGTGATTTGGGTGAGCAGTTCTTC.

The table lists this clonotype with a few counts. The chain is built from TRBV20-1 and TRBJ1-5; 9 bases agree with TRBD1. Germline V gives CDR1 DFQATT, CDR2 SNEGSKA (reference sequence). The CDR3 consists of 13 residues. The ends lost 6 bases at V and 5 bases at J; junction bases unmatched: 5. CDR3 region: CSAIRDRDQPQHF. DNA of the CDR3: TGCAGTGCCATCCGGGACAGGGATCAGCCCCAGCATTTT.

This clonotype was counted at least ten times. The J gene is TRBJ2-2, the V gene TRBV19, with D perhaps TRBD2 (6 bases). CDR3 length: 14 residues. CDR1 LNHDA and CDR2 SQIVND come from the germline V gene (reference sequence). V dropped 5 bases and J dropped 7 bases, with 14 bases sitting between them. The DNA for the CDR3 is TGTGCCAGTAGTGCGGGACTCCTCCTCGGGGAGCTGTTTTTT. Translated, it gives CASSAGLLLGELFF.

The rearrangement uses TRBV20-1 and TRBJ2-2; possibly TRBD2 for D (6 bases). From germline, CDR1 is DFQATT and CDR2 SNEGSKA (reference sequence). V was trimmed by 0 bases and J by 0 bases, leaving 11 bases between them. The CDR3 has 16 residues. Here the CDR3 DNA reads TGCAGTGCTAGAGATGCGGGGCGAGCGAACACCGGGGAGCTGTTTTTT. It codes for CSARDAGRANTGELFF.

This clonotype occurred many times. This chain connects TRBV3-1 to TRBJ2-1; TRBD2 matches 13 bases. V shed 0 bases, J shed 4 bases, and the junction held 3 bases outside the gene matches. Germline V lookup: CDR1 LGHDT, CDR2 YNNKEL (reference sequence). The CDR3 spans 17 residues. CDR3 sequence (DNA): TGTGCCAGCAGCCAAGACGGACTAGCGGGGGCGTACAATGAGCAGTTCTTC. Translation gives CASSQDGLAGAYNEQFF.

The chain recombines TRBV5-1 with TRBJ1-1, with D unresolved. Germline CDR1 is SGHRS and CDR2 is YFSETQ. The CDR3 sequence is 14 residues long. Trimming left V 5 bases short and J 2 bases short, with 13 bases between. Here the CDR3 DNA reads TGCGCCAGCAGAAGTTTAGAGGGTAACACTGAAGCTTTCTTT. Its protein product is CASRSLEGNTEAFF.

The table lists this clonotype with a few counts. The CDR3 sequence is CASSGDPADTQYF. In DNA form, the CDR3 reads TGTGCCAGCAGCGGGGACCCAGCAGATACGCAGTATTTT. V gene TRBV9 combines with J gene TRBJ2-3; D may be TRBD1 or TRBD2 (5 bases each). This CDR3 is 13 amino acids long. Germline V gene sequence: CDR1 SGDLS, CDR2 YYNGEE. Trimming left V 3 bases short and J 4 bases short, with 9 bases between.